This is a list of T cell receptor beta chains from one sample in a study of blood T cells in healthy people across ages. MiXCR was run by TCRdb on the 5' RACE reads, yielding one entry per CDR3 protein. The table shows roughly 500,000 distinct CDR3 sequences, with approximately 25% occurring only once. Sequencing input: blood. The receptors stem from a woman aged 65 to 85 in good health. The conserved cysteine and the conserved F or W are not part of the CDR3 here. Fields, in order: D gene, V gene, CDR3 protein. A D gene is named only where the DNA matches it firmly.

d_call: TRBD2
v_call: TRBV7-2
cdr3_aa: ASSSTSGRAPYEQY

d_call: -
v_call: TRBV19
cdr3_aa: ASSKVDTQY

d_call: -
v_call: TRBV6-6
cdr3_aa: ASSHGVNEQY

d_call: TRBD1
v_call: TRBV6-2/TRBV6-3
cdr3_aa: ASTRAGTGDEQF

d_call: -
v_call: TRBV12-3/TRBV12-4
cdr3_aa: ASSDTWDGKNVQY

d_call: -
v_call: TRBV7-2
cdr3_aa: ASSLGPGNGYGYT

d_call: TRBD1
v_call: TRBV18
cdr3_aa: ASSPTGELEAF

d_call: TRBD2
v_call: TRBV4-2
cdr3_aa: ASSPPAGTSGTYEQY

d_call: -
v_call: TRBV20-1
cdr3_aa: SARDQWNIQY

d_call: TRBD2
v_call: TRBV15
cdr3_aa: ATSRDGISGGHTGELF

d_call: TRBD2
v_call: TRBV6-2/TRBV6-3
cdr3_aa: ASSPRTSGSYYNEQF

d_call: TRBD2
v_call: TRBV20-1
cdr3_aa: SARDTTGGVWYNEQF

d_call: -
v_call: TRBV5-1
cdr3_aa: ASSFGQGSIMNTEAF

d_call: TRBD2
v_call: TRBV7-8
cdr3_aa: ASSFPSTSPTQY

d_call: -
v_call: TRBV11-1
cdr3_aa: ASSLGGEVYEQN

d_call: TRBD2
v_call: TRBV7-2
cdr3_aa: ASSLVPGTSFNEQF